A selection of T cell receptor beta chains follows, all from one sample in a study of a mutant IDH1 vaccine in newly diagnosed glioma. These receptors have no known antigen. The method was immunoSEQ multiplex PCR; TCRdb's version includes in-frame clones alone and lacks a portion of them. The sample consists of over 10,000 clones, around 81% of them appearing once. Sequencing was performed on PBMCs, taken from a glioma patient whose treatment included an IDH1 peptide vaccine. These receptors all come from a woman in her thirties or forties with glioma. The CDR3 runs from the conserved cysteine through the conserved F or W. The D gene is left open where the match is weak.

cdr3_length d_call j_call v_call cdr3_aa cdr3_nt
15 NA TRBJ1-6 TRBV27 CASSLAAGVESPLHF TGTGCCAGCAGTTTAGCGGCAGGGGTGGAATCACCCCTCCACTTT
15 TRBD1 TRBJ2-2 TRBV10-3 CAISGTGDYAGELFF TGTGCCATCAGTGGGACAGGGGATTACGCCGGGGAGCTGTTTTTT
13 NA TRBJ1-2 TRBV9 CASSAGEFNGYTF TGTGCCAGCAGCGCTGGGGAGTTCAATGGCTACACCTTC
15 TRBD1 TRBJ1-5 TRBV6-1 CASSETGTGNQPQHF TGTGCCAGCAGTGAAACCGGGACAGGGAATCAGCCCCAGCATTTT
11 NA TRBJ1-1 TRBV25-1 CATLRGGEAFF TGTGCCACTCTCAGAGGGGGTGAAGCTTTCTTT
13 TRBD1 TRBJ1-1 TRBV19 CASGDRANTEAFF TGTGCCAGTGGGGACAGGGCGAACACTGAAGCTTTCTTT
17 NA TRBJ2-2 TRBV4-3 CASSQEDLAINTGELFF TGCGCCAGCAGCCAAGAGGACCTAGCGATCAACACCGGGGAGCTGTTTTTT
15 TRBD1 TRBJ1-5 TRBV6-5 CASSYSTGGNQPQHF TGTGCCAGCAGTTACTCCACAGGGGGCAATCAGCCCCAGCATTTT
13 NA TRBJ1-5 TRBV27 CASSRGPSGPQHF TGTGCCAGCAGTAGGGGCCCATCAGGGCCCCAGCATTTT
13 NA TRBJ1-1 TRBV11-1 CASSLDSITAAFF TGTGCCAGCAGCCTCGACAGCATAACAGCGGCTTTCTTT